Sequencing of this TCR beta chain was carried out in a study of cytomegalovirus exposure and HLA in healthy donors. General observations from the study: Among the sequence variants, a highly shared cluster was likely an artifact of sequencing.

On this clone itself: Its target is not known.

In germline, CDR1 is LNHNV, CDR2 YYDKDF (reference sequence). The CDR3 runs 15 residues. Trimming took off 6 bases at V and 0 bases at J, with 12 bases between the two ends. 60 Vbeta and 13 Jbeta primers were used in PCR. Measured with immunoSEQ multiplex PCR; TCRdb has only the in-frame clones, and not every one. The data contain about 93,000 clones, 78% of them singletons. Sequencing was done on a sample of PBMCs. The chain joins TRBV15 to TRBJ1-5; maybe TRBD1 (5 bases). This TCR derives from a woman aged 40 to 55 in good health and CMV-seronegative. The CDR3 DNA is TGTGCCACCAGGGAAAGAAGGGGTAGCAATCAGCCCCAGCATTTT. This codes for CATRERRGSNQPQHF. Filled out from reference TRBV15 and TRBJ1-5, the complete variable domain reads DAMVIQNPRYQVTQFGKPVTLSCSQTLNHNVMYWYQQKSSQAPKLLFHYYDKDFNNEADTPDNFQSRRPNTSFCFLDIRSPGLGDTAMYLCATRERRGSNQPQHFGDGTRLSIL.